The 20 T cell receptor beta chains listed next were all sequenced from one sample in a study of control samples from healthy donors and cancer patients. Measured with immunoSEQ multiplex PCR; TCRdb has only the in-frame clones, and not every one. The data show over 150,000 clones, with approximately 92% seen just once and about 2% held by the top ten. Sequencing was performed on blood. The receptors here all came from a woman aged 40-49 years in good health.

The rearrangement links TRBV5-5 to TRBJ2-1, with 7 positions matching TRBD1. V lost 0 bases, J lost 8 bases, and 17 bases stayed unmatched. Germline V gives CDR1 SGHKS, CDR2 YYEKEE (reference sequence). CDR3 length: 18 amino acids. CDR3 loop: CASSLGPDDRVINDEQFF. CDR3 nucleotides: TGTGCCAGCAGCTTGGGTCCCGATGACAGGGTAATTAACGATGAGCAGTTCTTC.

The chain is built from TRBV5-1 and TRBJ2-5; no clear D. CDR1 is SGHRS and CDR2 is YFSETQ in the germline V gene. V lost 5 bases and J 5 bases, leaving 16 bases between the germline ends. This CDR3 is 14 amino acids long. For the CDR3, the DNA is TGCGCCAGCAGTGAAGTTCGGAGTGGGGAGACCCAGTACTTC. Translated: CASSEVRSGETQYF.

This chain links TRBV19 with TRBJ2-7; a weak D match, TRBD1 (6 bases). Germline V lookup: CDR1 LNHDA, CDR2 SQIVND (reference sequence). V shed 4 bases and J shed 6 bases, with 13 bases lying between them. The CDR3 is 13 residues long. This CDR3 is CASSTHRVGEQYF. The CDR3 DNA follows: TGTGCCAGTAGTACGCACAGGGTAGGCGAGCAGTACTTC.

As concerns this clone: Other DNA sequences in this specimen translate into the identical CDR3. The chain uses TRBV19 and TRBJ2-7, with 8 positions matching TRBD2. CDR3 size: 12 residues. V gave up 6 bases and J gave up 2 bases; unmatched junction bases: 0. CDR1 is LNHDA and CDR2 is SQIVND in the germline V gene (reference sequence). CDR3 nucleotide sequence: TGTGCCAGTAGCGGGGGGGCCTACGAGCAGTACTTC. Its translation is CASSGGAYEQYF.

The chain couples TRBV13 to TRBJ1-1; D is uncertain. This CDR3 spans 13 amino acids. The V end was cut by 1 base, the J end by 8 bases, with 11 bases between. Germline CDR1 PRHDT, CDR2 FYEKMQ (reference sequence). The CDR3 loop reads CASSLVLAGEAFF. In DNA form, the CDR3 reads TGTGCCAGCAGCTTAGTTCTTGCGGGGGAAGCTTTCTTT. Variable domain in full (rest from reference TRBV13 and TRBJ1-1): AAGVIQSPRHLIKEKRETATLKCYPIPRHDTVYWYQQGPGQDPQFLISFYEKMQSDKGSIPDRFSAQQFSDYHSELNMSSLELGDSALYFCASSLVLAGEAFFGQGTRLTVV.

This clone was detected only once. The rearrangement uses TRBV7-9 and TRBJ1-4; TRBD1 matches 7 bases. Germline V gene sequence: CDR1 SEHNR, CDR2 FQNEAQ (reference sequence). This CDR3 is 14 amino acids long. With V trimmed by 3 bases and J by 8 bases, 6 bases remained unmatched. The CDR3 is CASSLGQRGEKLFF. Here the CDR3 DNA reads TGTGCCAGCAGCTTGGGACAGCGAGGGGAAAAACTGTTTTTT.

The genes are TRBV2 and TRBJ1-2; no reliable D call. This CDR3 contains 14 residues. CDR1 is SNHLY and CDR2 is FYNNEI in the germline V gene. V lost 6 bases to trimming and J lost 3 bases, with 14 bases between them. The DNA for the CDR3 is TGTGCCAGCAGCGGAGTGAAGGCCTACTATGGCTACACCTTC. It specifies CASSGVKAYYGYTF.

The chain has TRBV2 and TRBJ1-2, with D possibly TRBD1 on 5 matching bases. V dropped 11 bases and J dropped 1 base, with 20 bases sitting between them. Germline loops: CDR1 SNHLY, CDR2 FYNNEI. The CDR3 covers 15 residues. CDR3 DNA sequence: TGTGCCGCCTTCGGAGGAGGGGAGTTTAACTATGGCTACACCTTC. Translated, it gives CAAFGGGEFNYGYTF.

The chain recombines TRBV6-5 with TRBJ1-2; a weak D match, TRBD1 (5 bases). Germline V gene data show CDR1 as MNHEY and CDR2 as SVGAGI. Trimming removed 7 bases from V and 7 bases from J, with 19 bases in between. The CDR3 has 14 residues. This CDR3 is CASNRDGAPGGYTF. In nucleotides, the CDR3 is TGTGCCAGCAATAGGGACGGAGCCCCTGGTGGCTACACCTTC.

The CDR3 region has the DNA TGCAGTGCTAGCCAAGCGGGGGGCTACACCTTC. It is translated as CSASQAGGYTF. The J gene is TRBJ1-2, the V gene TRBV20-1, with unresolved D. The V and J ends lost 3 bases and 8 bases respectively, with 10 bases between them. CDR1 DFQATT and CDR2 SNEGSKA come from the germline V gene (reference sequence). The CDR3 runs 11 residues.

This chain connects TRBV10-3 to TRBJ1-1; the D is unclear. CDR1 and CDR2 (germline): ENHRY, SYGVKD. V lost 4 bases to trimming and J lost 0 bases, with 15 bases between them. The CDR3 covers 16 residues. The DNA of the CDR3 is TGTGCCATCAGTGTCCAGGAGGGCAGAATGAACACTGAAGCTTTCTTT. As protein: CAISVQEGRMNTEAFF.

The chain recombines TRBV2 with TRBJ2-3; 9 bases align to TRBD2. CDR1 and CDR2 (germline): SNHLY, FYNNEI. CDR3 length: 16 amino acids. The V and J ends lost 7 bases and 6 bases, in that order; junction bases with no gene match: 14. The CDR3 DNA sequence: TGTGCCAGCACCTCGACTGGCGGGGGGGCAGGGGATACGCAGTATTTT. Translating it yields CASTSTGGGAGDTQYF. Filled out from reference TRBV2 and TRBJ2-3, the complete variable domain reads EPEVTQTPSHQVTQMGQEVILRCVPISNHLYFYWYRQILGQKVEFLVSFYNNEISEKSEIFDDQFSVERPDGSNFTLKIRSTKLEDSAMYFCASTSTGGGAGDTQYFGPGTRLTVL.

The CDR3 sequence: CASSHRTGYITGDAANEKLFF. The CDR3 coding sequence is TGTGCCAGCAGTCATCGGACAGGGTATATTACAGGAGACGCAGCTAATGAAAAACTGTTTTTT. This sequence joins TRBV6-6 and TRBJ1-4, with 8 bases lining up with TRBD1. CDR1 and CDR2 (germline): MNHNY, SVGAGI (reference sequence). V lost 5 bases, J lost 3 bases, and 23 bases stayed unmatched. The CDR3 consists of 21 residues.

V usage is TRBV2 and J usage is TRBJ1-4; the D gene is possibly TRBD1 (5 bases). Germline V gene lookup returns CDR1 SNHLY and CDR2 FYNNEI. This CDR3 spans 16 amino acids. V was trimmed by 7 bases and J by 4 bases, leaving 19 bases between them. This chain's CDR3 is CASTPLGGSSNEKLFF. CDR3 nucleotides: TGTGCCAGCACCCCCCTGGGGGGTAGTAGTAATGAAAAACTGTTTTTT.

This chain joins TRBV6-2 or TRBV6-3 and TRBJ2-7; tentative D call: TRBD1 (5 bases). CDR1 MNHEY and CDR2 SVGEGT come from the germline V gene. This CDR3 spans 12 amino acids. V lost 5 bases to trimming and J lost 2 bases, with 7 bases between them. DNA of the CDR3: TGTGCCAGCAGTGGCAGGGCCTACGAGCAGTACTTC. It yields the protein CASSGRAYEQYF.

The rearrangement uses TRBV5-1 and TRBJ1-2; possible D gene TRBD1, 6 bases. The CDR3 runs to 14 residues. Germline V lookup: CDR1 SGHRS, CDR2 YFSETQ. Trimming left V 0 bases short and J 4 bases short, with 10 bases between. DNA for the CDR3: TGCGCCAGCAGCTTGGTACAGGGCATCTATGGCTACACCTTC. Amino acids: CASSLVQGIYGYTF. The entire variable domain, with the rest obtained from reference TRBV5-1 and TRBJ1-2, is as follows: KAGVTQTPRYLIKTRGQQVTLSCSPISGHRSVSWYQQTPGQGLQFLFEYFSETQRNKGNFPGRFSGRQFSNSRSEMNVSTLELGDSALYLCASSLVQGIYGYTFGSGTRLTVV.

The CDR3 spells CASPGTVTCQPQHF. The CDR3, as DNA: TGTGCCAGCCCCGGGACAGTGACTTGTCAGCCCCAGCATTTT. J is TRBJ1-5 and V is TRBV19; 7 nucleotides agree with TRBD1. The germline gives CDR1 LNHDA, CDR2 SQIVND (reference sequence). The CDR3 runs to 14 residues. The trim removed 9 bases at V and 6 bases at J, leaving 11 bases unmatched.

Concerning this clone: Other DNA sequences of this sample code for an identical CDR3. CDR3 amino acids: CASSLPTGGSTEAFF. The CDR3 coding sequence is TGTGCCAGCAGTTTACCGACAGGGGGCAGTACTGAAGCTTTCTTT. The chain links TRBV28 to TRBJ1-1; 10 nucleotides match TRBD1. CDR1 is MDHEN and CDR2 is SYDVKM in the germline V gene. The ends lost 2 bases at V and 5 bases at J; junction bases unmatched: 5. The CDR3 is 15 residues long.

The rearrangement uses TRBV6-5 and TRBJ1-4; weak D call: TRBD1 (6 bases). V lost 5 bases, J lost 7 bases, and 14 bases lay in between. Germline V gene sequence: CDR1 MNHEY, CDR2 SVGAGI. The CDR3 is made up of 14 amino acids. CDR3 sequence reads: CASSRDRISEKLFF. CDR3 coding DNA: TGTGCCAGCAGTCGAGACAGGATTAGTGAAAAACTGTTTTTT.

The chain couples TRBV7-9 to TRBJ2-3; possibly TRBD1 for D (6 bases). CDR3 size: 15 residues. Germline lookup yields CDR1 SEHNR and CDR2 FQNEAQ (reference sequence). The ends were cut back, 0 bases at V and 9 bases at J, with 16 bases in the middle. CDR3 DNA sequence: TGTGCCAGCAGCTTAGCGGTCCGCCCTCAGGGGACGCAGTATTTT. Amino acid sequence: CASSLAVRPQGTQYF.